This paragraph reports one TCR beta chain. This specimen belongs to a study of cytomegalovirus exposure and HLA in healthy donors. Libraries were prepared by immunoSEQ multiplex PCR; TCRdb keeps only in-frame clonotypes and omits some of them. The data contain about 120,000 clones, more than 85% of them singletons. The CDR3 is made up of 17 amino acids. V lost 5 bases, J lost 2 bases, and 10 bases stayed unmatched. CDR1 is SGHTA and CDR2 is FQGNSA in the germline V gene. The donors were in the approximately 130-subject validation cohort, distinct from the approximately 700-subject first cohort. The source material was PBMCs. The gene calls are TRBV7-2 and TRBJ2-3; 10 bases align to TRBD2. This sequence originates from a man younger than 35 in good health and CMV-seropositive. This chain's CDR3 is CASSPSQAGGLTDTQYF. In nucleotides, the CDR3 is TGTGCCAGCAGCCCCTCCCAAGCGGGGGGGCTCACAGATACGCAGTATTTT.